The present TCR beta chain was sequenced within a study of cytotoxic CD8 clonotypes in ibrutinib-treated CLL. This clone was counted a few times. The V end was cut by 2 bases, the J end by 5 bases, with 12 bases between. In germline, CDR1 is MNHEY, CDR2 SVGAGI. This CDR3 contains 14 residues. Clones were read by immunoSEQ multiplex PCR, and TCRdb kept only the in-frame ones, dropping some. The repertoire holds roughly 53,000 clones, nearly 55% seen once, with roughly a quarter in the top ten. V gene TRBV6-5 combines with J gene TRBJ1-2; tentatively, D is TRBD1 (6 bases). The TCR comes from a human donor with chronic lymphocytic leukemia. The sequences come from PBMCs, collected at disease progression, from a patient treated with ibrutinib. The CDR3 DNA reads as TGTGCCAGCAGTTACAGGGGGGGGGAGTATGGCTACACCTTC. This sequence encodes CASSYRGGEYGYTF.